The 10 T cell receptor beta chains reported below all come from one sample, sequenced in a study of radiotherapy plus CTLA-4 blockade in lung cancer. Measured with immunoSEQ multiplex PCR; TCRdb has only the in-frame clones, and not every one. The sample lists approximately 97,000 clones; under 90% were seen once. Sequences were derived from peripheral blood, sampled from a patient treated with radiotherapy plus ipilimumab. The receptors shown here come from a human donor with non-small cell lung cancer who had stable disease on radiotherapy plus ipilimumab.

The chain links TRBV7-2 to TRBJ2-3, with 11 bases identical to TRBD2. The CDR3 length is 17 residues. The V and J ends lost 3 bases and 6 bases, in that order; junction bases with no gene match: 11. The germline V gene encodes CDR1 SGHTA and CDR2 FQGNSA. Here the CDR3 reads CASSFPLAGGALDTQYF. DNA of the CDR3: TGTGCCAGCAGCTTTCCGCTAGCGGGGGGCGCCCTCGATACGCAGTATTTT.

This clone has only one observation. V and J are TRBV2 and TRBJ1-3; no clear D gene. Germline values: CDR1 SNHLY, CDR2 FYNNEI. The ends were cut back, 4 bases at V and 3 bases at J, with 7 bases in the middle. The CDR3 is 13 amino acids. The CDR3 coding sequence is TGTGCCAGCAGTGCCGGGTTTGGAAACACCATATATTTT. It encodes CASSAGFGNTIYF.

The CDR3 loop is CASSPRQYAEAFF. For the CDR3, the DNA is TGTGCCAGCAGCCCCCGACAGTACGCTGAAGCTTTCTTT. The gene calls are TRBV11-2 and TRBJ1-1, with D possibly TRBD1 on 5 matching bases. V lost 5 bases, J lost 6 bases, and 13 bases lay in between. The CDR3 extends over 13 amino acids. Germline V gene lookup returns CDR1 SGHAT and CDR2 FQNNGV.

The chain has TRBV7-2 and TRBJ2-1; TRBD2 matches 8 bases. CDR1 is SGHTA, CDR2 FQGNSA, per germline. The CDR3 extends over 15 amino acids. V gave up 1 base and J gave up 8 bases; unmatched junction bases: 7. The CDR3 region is CASSLEIRGGHEQFF. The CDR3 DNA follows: TGTGCCAGCAGCTTAGAAATTCGGGGGGGCCATGAGCAGTTCTTC.

This CDR3 reads CASITGTSYNSPLHF. The CDR3 nucleotides are TGTGCCAGCATTACGGGGACTTCTTATAATTCACCCCTCCACTTT. The chain combines TRBV6-4 with TRBJ1-6, with D perhaps TRBD1 (5 bases). V gave up 7 bases and J gave up 4 bases, with 14 bases separating them. This CDR3 has 15 amino acids. The germline V gene has CDR1 MRHNA and CDR2 SNTAGT.

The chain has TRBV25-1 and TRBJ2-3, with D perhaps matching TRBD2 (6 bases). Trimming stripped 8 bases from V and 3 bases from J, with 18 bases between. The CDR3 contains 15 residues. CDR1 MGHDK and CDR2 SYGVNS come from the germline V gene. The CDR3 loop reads CASGAGWGETDTQYF. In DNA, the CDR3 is TGTGCCAGCGGCGCGGGCTGGGGGGAGACAGATACGCAGTATTTT. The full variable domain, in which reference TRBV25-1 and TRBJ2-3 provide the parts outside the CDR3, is EADIYQTPRYLVIGTGKKITLECSQTMGHDKMYWYQQDPGMELHLIHYSYGVNSTEKGDLSSESTVSRIRTEHFPLTLESARPSHTSQYLCASGAGWGETDTQYFGPGTRLTVL.

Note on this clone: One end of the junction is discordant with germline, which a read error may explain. The CDR3 DNA follows: TGTGCTAGCAGCCCTGCTAGAGAAGAGACCCAGTACTTC. Translation: CASSPAREETQYF. This sequence joins TRBV7-7 and TRBJ2-5; D is ambiguous. The CDR3 sequence is 13 residues long. The germline gives CDR1 SSHAT, CDR2 FNYEAQ (reference sequence).

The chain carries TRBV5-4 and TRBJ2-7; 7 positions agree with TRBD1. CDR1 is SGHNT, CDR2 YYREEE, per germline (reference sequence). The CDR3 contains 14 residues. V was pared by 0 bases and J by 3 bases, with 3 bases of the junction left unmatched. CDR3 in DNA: TGTGCCAGCAGCTTGGTAGGACAGGTCTACGAGCAGTACTTC. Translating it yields CASSLVGQVYEQYF. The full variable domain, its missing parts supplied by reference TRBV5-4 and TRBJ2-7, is ETGVTQSPTHLIKTRGQQVTLRCSSQSGHNTVSWYQQALGQGPQFIFQYYREEENGRGNFPPRFSGLQFPNYSSELNVNALELDDSALYLCASSLVGQVYEQYFGPGTRLTVT.

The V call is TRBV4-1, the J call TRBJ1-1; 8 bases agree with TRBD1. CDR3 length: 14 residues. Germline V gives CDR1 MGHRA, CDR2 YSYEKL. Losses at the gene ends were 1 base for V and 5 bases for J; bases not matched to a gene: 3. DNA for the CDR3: TGCGCCAGCAGCCAAGGCCAGGGGGCGACTGAAGCTTTCTTT. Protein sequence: CASSQGQGATEAFF.

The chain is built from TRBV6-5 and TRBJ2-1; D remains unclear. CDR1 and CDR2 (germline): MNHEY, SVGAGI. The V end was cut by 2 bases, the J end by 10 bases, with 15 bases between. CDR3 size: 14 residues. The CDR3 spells CASSYDMQAGEQFF. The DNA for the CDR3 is TGTGCCAGCAGTTACGATATGCAGGCCGGGGAGCAGTTCTTC.